A selection of T cell receptor beta chains follows, all from one sample in a study of T-cell memory formation after mild COVID-19. TCRdb re-derived calls from the 5' RACE reads in MiXCR, one entry per CDR3 protein. The repertoire has roughly 280,000 distinct CDR3 sequences, approximately 8% of them found once; the top ten carry roughly 23%. Sequences were obtained from PBMCs or a T cell subset sorted from them (not recorded which). These receptor sequences come from a man aged 18 to 29 who had mild COVID-19 (a few samples of this study predate the infection). Cell type and time point are not known. Each CDR3 is given with its conserved first and last residue. A D gene is named only where the DNA matches it firmly. The size entry is marked missing in some rows and otherwise reads once, few, many or a size class.

j_gene	abundance	v_gene	d_gene	CDR3nt	CDR3aa
TRBJ1-1	NA	TRBV6-2/TRBV6-3	NA	TGTGCCACCAGCCACGGGATCACTGAAGCTTTCTTT	CATSHGITEAFF
TRBJ1-4	many	TRBV5-1	TRBD1	TGCGCCAGCACAGGACAGGGCCATAATGAAAAACTGTTTTTT	CASTGQGHNEKLFF
TRBJ2-5	many	TRBV5-1	NA	TGCGCCAGCAGCTTGGGGAGGGGGCTCCTCGCGGAGACCCAGTACTTC	CASSLGRGLLAETQYF
TRBJ2-7	few	TRBV4-3	NA	TGCGCCAGCAGCCACTTTCAGGGAAATCACGAGCAGTACTTC	CASSHFQGNHEQYF
TRBJ2-1	NA	TRBV12-3/TRBV12-4	NA	TGTGCCAGCAGTTTCGGTGTTTATGAGCAGTTCTTC	CASSFGVYEQFF
TRBJ1-2	few	TRBV7-8	NA	TGTGCCAGCAGCTTGTTGGGCAGGGGAAGTGGCTACACCTTC	CASSLLGRGSGYTF
TRBJ2-6	NA	TRBV5-1	TRBD1	TGCGCCAGCAGCTTGGGGTCCACAGGGGTCAGTGGGGCCAACGTCCTGACTTTC	CASSLGSTGVSGANVLTF
TRBJ2-7	few	TRBV6-1	NA	TGTGCCAGCAGTGCAGACAGGAGCTCCTACGAGCAGTACTTC	CASSADRSSYEQYF
TRBJ2-5	few	TRBV24-1	NA	TGTGCCACCAGTGATACTCGGGGAGAACAAGAGACCCAGTACTTC	CATSDTRGEQETQYF
TRBJ1-5	few	TRBV18	NA	TGTGCCAGCTCACCACAATATAGCAATCAGCCCCAGCATTTT	CASSPQYSNQPQHF
TRBJ1-1	NA	TRBV7-9	NA	TGTGCCAGCAGCCTGGGGATGACTGAAGCTTTCTTT	CASSLGMTEAFF
TRBJ1-2	few	TRBV7-8	TRBD1	TGTGCCAGCAGCCCCCCGGGACAGGCGAACTATGGCTACACCTTC	CASSPPGQANYGYTF
TRBJ1-6	NA	TRBV6-1	NA	TGTGCCAGCTGTCAACGGATTGTTCGAATTGGTTCACCCCTCCACTTT	CASCQRIVRIGSPLHF
TRBJ1-3	few	TRBV5-1	NA	TGCGCCAGCAGCGCCGGGTCCGGGGCGGGAAACACCATATATTTT	CASSAGSGAGNTIYF
TRBJ2-7	few	TRBV20-1	NA	TGCAGTGGCGCCGGGACTGGGATCTACGAGCAGTACTTC	CSGAGTGIYEQYF
TRBJ1-2	NA	TRBV5-4	NA	TGTGCCAGCAGCTTGGAGGGGAGGGACTATGGCTACACCTTC	CASSLEGRDYGYTF
TRBJ1-1	NA	TRBV6-5	TRBD1	TGTGCCAGCAGGTACCCAGGGGGGAAAGCTTTCTTT	CASRYPGGKAFF
TRBJ2-2	NA	TRBV7-3	NA	TGTGCCAGCAGCCCTGGGGGCGGGGTCGGGGAGCTGTTTTTT	CASSPGGGVGELFF
TRBJ2-2	many	TRBV4-1	TRBD2	TGCGCCAGCAGCCAGGGACTACACACCGGGGAGCTGTTTTTT	CASSQGLHTGELFF
TRBJ2-2	few	TRBV24-1	TRBD1	TGTGCCACCAGCCCCGCCCCGGGACAGGGGCTCCTCATCTCGAACACCGGGGAGCTGTTTTTT	CATSPAPGQGLLISNTGELFF
TRBJ1-5	many	TRBV5-1	NA	TGCGCCAGCAGCTTGGGACCCAATCAGCCCCAGCATTTT	CASSLGPNQPQHF
TRBJ2-3	many	TRBV5-1	NA	TGCGCCAGCAGCGGTTCAGCAGGGATGGGCACAGATACGCAGTATTTT	CASSGSAGMGTDTQYF
TRBJ2-1	NA	TRBV13	TRBD2	TGTGCCAGCAGTCCTCTGGGTAGCGGGGGCCGGAATGAGCAGTTCTTC	CASSPLGSGGRNEQFF
TRBJ2-1	NA	TRBV20-1	NA	TGCAGTCCCGCTAGGAGAACTGAGCAGTTCTTC	CSPARRTEQFF
TRBJ2-3	NA	TRBV2	NA	TGTGCCAGCAATAAATGGGGGCTTAGCACAGATACGCAGTATTTT	CASNKWGLSTDTQYF
TRBJ1-6	NA	TRBV27	NA	TGTGCCAGCAGTTCGAAGGCAGGACGATCACCCCTCCACTTT	CASSSKAGRSPLHF
TRBJ2-7	few	TRBV11-1	NA	TGTGCCAGCAGCTTAACCCATTGGGGTGGCGGCACCTACGAGCAGTACTTC	CASSLTHWGGGTYEQYF
TRBJ1-6	NA	TRBV7-2	NA	TGTGCCAGCAGCCTGTTCCGGGACGGAAATAATTCACCCCTCCACTTT	CASSLFRDGNNSPLHF
TRBJ2-1	few	TRBV20-1	NA	TGCAGTGCTAGGGTTAGCAATGAGCAGTTCTTC	CSARVSNEQFF